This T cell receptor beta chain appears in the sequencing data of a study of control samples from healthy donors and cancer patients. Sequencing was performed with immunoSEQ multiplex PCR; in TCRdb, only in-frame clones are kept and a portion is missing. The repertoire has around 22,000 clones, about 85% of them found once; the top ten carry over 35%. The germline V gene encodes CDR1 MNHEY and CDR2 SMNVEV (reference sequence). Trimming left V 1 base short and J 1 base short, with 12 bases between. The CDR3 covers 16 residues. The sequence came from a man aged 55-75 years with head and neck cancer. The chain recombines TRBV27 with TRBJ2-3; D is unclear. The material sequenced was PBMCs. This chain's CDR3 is CASSLLGRRGTDTQYF. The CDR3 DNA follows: TGTGCCAGCAGTTTATTGGGAAGAAGGGGCACAGATACGCAGTATTTT.